Presented here are 25 T cell receptor beta chains from one specimen sequenced in a study of immune heterogeneity within non-small cell lung tumors. A multiplex PCR containing 32 V primers and 13 J primers was used to amplify TCR beta CDR3. Each CDR3 protein is one row after TCRdb ran MiXCR on the multiplex PCR reads. The data show about 21,000 distinct CDR3 sequences, 28% seen once. As template, the study used bulk tumor genomic DNA at around 630 ng per sample. Surgeons took several biopsies per primary tumor, spaced far apart, during surgery. Each patient presented with untreated, newly diagnosed non-small cell lung cancer and received curative surgery. Sequencing input: lung tumor tissue. These receptors were collected from a man between 35 and 55 years old with non-small cell lung cancer.

There are many counts of this clonotype. J is TRBJ2-7 and V is TRBV27, with D possibly being TRBD2 (6 bases). The ends were cut back, 3 bases at V and 0 bases at J, with 12 bases in the middle. The CDR3 is made up of 15 amino acids. The germline gives CDR1 MNHEY, CDR2 SMNVEV (reference sequence). This chain's CDR3 is CASSFQRAASYEQYF. In nucleotides, the CDR3 is TGTGCCAGCAGTTTCCAGCGGGCCGCCTCCTACGAGCAGTACTTC.

This clonotype was seen at least ten times. V gene TRBV25-1 combines with J gene TRBJ1-4; 9 nucleotides align to TRBD1. The CDR3 contains 16 residues. Trimming took 5 bases from V and 8 from J; bases not matched to a gene: 12. From germline, CDR1 is MGHDK and CDR2 SYGVNS. In nucleotides, the CDR3 is TGTGCCAGCAGTCCCACCGGACAGGGGAGTAGGGAAAAACTGTTTTTT. Residues: CASSPTGQGSREKLFF.

By proportion, this clonotype is medium-sized. The DNA of the CDR3 is TGTGCCAGCAGTTTATGGTCCGGGTCTAATGAAAAACTGTTTTTT. Its translation: CASSLWSGSNEKLFF. The chain combines TRBV28 with TRBJ1-4; D not certain. CDR3 length: 15 residues. V lost 0 bases and J 3 bases, leaving 8 bases between the germline ends. Per the germline V gene, CDR1 is MDHEN and CDR2 is SYDVKM.

This clonotype was counted many times. The chain links TRBV7-9 to TRBJ2-3; D perhaps matches TRBD2 (6 bases). Trimming removed 5 bases from V and 4 bases from J, with 19 bases in between. Germline CDR1 and CDR2: SEHNR and FQNEAQ (reference sequence). The CDR3 is made up of 16 amino acids. CDR3 residues: CASSLLGTSRADTQYF. The CDR3, as DNA: TGTGCCAGCAGCCTTTTGGGTACTAGCAGGGCAGATACGCAGTATTTT.

The gene calls are TRBV7-2 and TRBJ2-7; TRBD1 matches 11 bases. The germline V gene encodes CDR1 SGHTA and CDR2 FQGNSA. This CDR3 contains 15 residues. V lost 5 bases and J lost 7; bases outside the gene matches: 10. The CDR3 is CASSRSGTGGFEQYF. The CDR3 bases are TGTGCCAGCAGCCGATCCGGGACAGGGGGTTTTGAGCAGTACTTC.

Only a few counts were recorded for this clonotype. The rearrangement joins TRBV7-8 to TRBJ2-3; D gene ambiguous. This CDR3 spans 13 amino acids. CDR1 is SGHVS and CDR2 is FQNEAQ in the germline V gene. The germline V and J ends were trimmed by 0 bases and 5 bases, with 6 bases remaining between them. Here the CDR3 reads CASSLAPRDTQYF. CDR3 bases: TGTGCCAGCAGCTTAGCCCCACGAGATACGCAGTATTTT.

Details on this clonotype: A much bigger clone sits one base away, suggesting this may be a read error. The chain employs TRBV6-1 and TRBJ2-7, with unresolved D. With 5 bases removed from V and 5 bases from J, the gap between germline ends came to 13 bases. The CDR3 has 13 amino acids. Germline-derived CDR1 and CDR2 are MNHNS and SASEGT. CDR3 loop: CASSKTCSNEQYF. CDR3 coding DNA: TGTGCCAGCAGTAAGACTTGCTCGAACGAGCAGTACTTC.

The chain employs TRBV7-9 and TRBJ2-2; D call uncertain. The CDR3 runs 13 residues. V shed 0 bases and J shed 3 bases, with 2 bases lying between them. CDR1 SEHNR and CDR2 FQNEAQ come from the germline V gene (reference sequence). The CDR3 here is CASSLAYTGELFF. The CDR3 DNA reads TGTGCCAGCAGCTTAGCTTACACCGGGGAGCTGTTTTTT.

This clonotype was counted between two and nine times. The chain combines TRBV5-8 with TRBJ2-7; tentatively, D is TRBD1 (5 bases). V was shortened by 4 bases and J by 7 bases, with 15 bases between the two germline ends. This CDR3 spans 13 amino acids. From germline, CDR1 is SGHTS and CDR2 YDEGEE. The CDR3 spells CASSLRQPMEQYF. Here the CDR3 DNA reads TGTGCCAGCAGCCTGCGACAGCCTATGGAGCAGTACTTC.

The chain is built from TRBV27 and TRBJ1-4, with D possibly matching TRBD1 (5 bases). V was pared by 7 bases and J by 5 bases, with 14 bases between. This CDR3 contains 14 residues. CDR1 and CDR2 (germline): MNHEY, SMNVEV (reference sequence). The CDR3 DNA reads TGTGCCAGCATGGGGAGGGGCGGGAATGAAAAACTGTTTTTT. Amino acid sequence: CASMGRGGNEKLFF. The whole variable domain, remainder taken from reference TRBV27 and TRBJ1-4, is EAQVTQNPRYLITVTGKKLTVTCSQNMNHEYMSWYRQDPGLGLRQIYYSMNVEVTDKGDVPEGYKVSRKEKRNFPLILESPSPNQTSLYFCASMGRGGNEKLFFGSGTQLSVL.

This clonotype qualifies as medium-sized. The chain employs TRBV7-9 and TRBJ2-5; unclear D gene. CDR1 and CDR2 from the germline V gene are SEHNR and FQNEAQ (reference sequence). With 1 base removed from V and 5 bases from J, the gap between germline ends came to 8 bases. CDR3 size: 13 residues. This CDR3 reads CASSLGLEETQYF. The CDR3 DNA follows: TGTGCCAGCAGCTTAGGGCTGGAGGAGACCCAGTACTTC.

A note on this clonotype: A read error may explain this, as a much larger clone is one base away. The chain employs TRBV11-3 and TRBJ2-1; D is possibly TRBD2 (6 bases). Germline assignment: CDR1 SGHNT and CDR2 YENEEA. The CDR3 extends over 17 amino acids. The CDR3 protein is CASSLVGGDSSYNEQLF. Written as DNA, the CDR3 is TGTGCCAGCAGCTTAGTCGGTGGGGACTCATCCTACAATGAGCAGCTCTTC.

There are many counts of this clonotype. This sequence joins TRBV24-1 and TRBJ2-3; D gene ambiguous. V was cut by 6 bases and J by 3 bases, with 3 bases left in between. The CDR3 spans 11 residues. Germline CDR1 and CDR2: KGHDR and SFDVKD. The CDR3 region has the DNA TGTGCCACCAGTCGGACAGATACGCAGTATTTT. Translating gives CATSRTDTQYF.

The chain uses TRBV7-2 and TRBJ2-1; 14 positions agree with TRBD2. The germline V gene encodes CDR1 SGHTA and CDR2 FQGNSA. V trimming: 5 bases; J trimming: 7 bases; junction bases outside the gene matches: 4. The CDR3 length is 15 residues. In nucleotides, the CDR3 is TGTGCCAGCAGCCGGGGACTAGCGGGAGTGAATGAGCAGTTCTTC. Its protein product is CASSRGLAGVNEQFF. The full variable domain, completed using reference TRBV7-2 and TRBJ2-1, is GAGVSQSPSNKVTEKGKDVELRCDPISGHTALYWYRQSLGQGLEFLIYFQGNSAPDKSGLPSDRFSAERTGGSVSTLTIQRTQQEDSAVYLCASSRGLAGVNEQFFGPGTRLTVL.

This clonotype showed up many times. The rearrangement uses TRBV20-1 and TRBJ1-1; possibly TRBD1 for D (6 bases). Germline V gives CDR1 DFQATT, CDR2 SNEGSKA (reference sequence). V was clipped by 2 bases and J by 8 bases, with 15 bases between them. The CDR3 runs to 13 residues. The DNA for the CDR3 is TGCAGTGCTAGATTTGGGGACACCTGGGAAGCTTTCTTT. This encodes CSARFGDTWEAFF.

A word on this clonotype: A junction boundary mismatches the germline segment, possibly from a read error. The V call is TRBV5-6, the J call TRBJ2-7; 12 bases align to TRBD1. Germline V lookup: CDR1 SGHDT, CDR2 YYEEEE. The CDR3 is 13 residues long. The CDR3 sequence: CPSSLGTGGRQYF. The CDR3 DNA is TGTCCCAGCAGCTTGGGGACAGGGGGCCGGCAGTACTTC.

As to this clonotype: Since no conserved phenylalanine or tryptophan closes the CDR3, a read error is the likely cause. The DNA is left out, because the CDR3 cannot be placed on it with certainty; the CDR3 is given as TCRdb lists it. The rearrangement joins TRBV11-3 to TRBJ1-5; the table's D call, TRBD1, was not checked against the DNA. Germline-derived CDR1 and CDR2 are SGHNT and YENEEA. Both ends counted, the CDR3 spans 14 residues. The CDR3 spells CASSLKGHGQPPHS.

This clonotype came up a few times. The rearrangement links TRBV5-6 to TRBJ2-7; D remains unclear. Trimming removed 0 bases from V and 6 bases from J, with 13 bases in between. Per germline, CDR1 SGHDT and CDR2 YYEEEE. The CDR3 sequence is 14 residues long. The CDR3 region has the DNA TGTGCCAGCAGCTTGGTAGGTAGCCCGTTCGAGCAGTACTTC. It specifies CASSLVGSPFEQYF.

Regarding this clonotype: A read error may account for a junction end that differs from germline. V is TRBV9 and J is TRBJ2-1; 10 bases line up with TRBD2. This CDR3 spans 17 amino acids. Germline V gene data show CDR1 as SGDLS and CDR2 as YYNGEE. This CDR3 is CASSVWGSAGGPHKQSF. CDR3 DNA sequence: TGTGCCAGCAGCGTATGGGGTTCAGCGGGAGGGCCGCATAAGCAGTCCTTC.

This clonotype turned up a few times. The rearrangement links TRBV30 to TRBJ2-4, with unresolved D. There are 15 residues in the CDR3. Germline V gene lookup returns CDR1 GTSNPN and CDR2 SVGIG (reference sequence). Between the trimmed V and J ends, which lost 0 bases and 0 bases, there was a span of 9 bases. The CDR3 here is CAWSVPALAKNIQYF. The CDR3 DNA sequence: TGTGCCTGGAGTGTACCAGCCCTAGCCAAAAACATTCAGTACTTC.

Written as DNA, the CDR3 is TGTGCCTGGATCGTAGATAACTATGGCTACACCTTC. It specifies CAWIVDNYGYTF. The chain links TRBV30 to TRBJ1-2, with D hard to call. There are 12 residues in the CDR3. CDR1 is GTSNPN, CDR2 SVGIG, per germline (reference sequence). V lost 4 bases and J 1 base, leaving 7 bases between the germline ends.

On this clonotype: A much larger clone lies one base from this, so it may be a read error. V and J are TRBV10-3 and TRBJ2-7, with a weak D call TRBD1 (6 bases). The CDR3 covers 12 residues. Germline loops: CDR1 ENHRY, CDR2 SYGVKD. The CDR3 DNA is TGTACCATCAGAGGACAGTCCTACGAGCAGTACTTC. Protein: CTIRGQSYEQYF.

As for this clonotype: The junction shows a germline mismatch at one end, possibly a read error. This chain uses TRBV12-3 or TRBV12-4 with TRBJ2-3; no reliable D call. The CDR3 consists of 14 residues. CDR3 coding DNA: TGTGTCAGCAAGGCCCCGCGGTTCGGGGATACGCAGTATTTT. This sequence encodes CVSKAPRFGDTQYF.

J is TRBJ2-3 and V is TRBV7-9; D unclear. V lost 1 base and J lost 5, with 7 bases in between. Germline CDR1 reads SEHNR; CDR2 reads FQNEAQ (reference sequence). The CDR3 is 13 amino acids. The CDR3 sequence: CASSLGNRDTQYF. The CDR3 coding sequence is TGTGCCAGCAGCTTAGGCAACAGAGATACGCAGTATTTT.

This clonotype was seen more than once but under ten times. The chain employs TRBV4-2 and TRBJ2-1, with TRBD2 as a possible D gene (5 bases). V shed 3 bases and J shed 10 bases, with 13 bases lying between them. CDR3 length equals 13 residues. CDR1 and CDR2 from the germline V gene are LGHNA and YNFKEQ. CDR3 bases: TGTGCCAGCAGCCAGGTTCTAGCCCAGGAGCAGTTCTTC. This gives the protein CASSQVLAQEQFF.